This is a list of T cell receptor beta chains from one sample in a study of molecular identifiers for immune sequencing clone quantification. Each CDR3 protein gets one entry after TCRdb re-called the PCR reads with MiXCR. The data show some 590,000 distinct CDR3 sequences, 25% seen once. The sequenced material came from naive CD8+ T cells from blood, with Jurkat cell RNA spiked in. The source of these receptors is a human donor in good health. Some libraries in this study had Jurkat cell RNA spiked in. The CDR3 runs from the conserved cysteine through the conserved F or W. A D gene is named only where the DNA matches it firmly. The listing skips clone size in some rows; elsewhere it reads once, few, many or a size class.

v_call: TRBV12-3/TRBV12-4; d_call: NA; j_call: TRBJ2-3; clone_size: many; cdr3_aa: CASSFSPSHTQYF; cdr3_nt: TGTGCCAGCAGTTTCTCCCCCTCGCATACGCAGTATTTT
v_call: TRBV20-1; d_call: TRBD2; j_call: TRBJ2-3; clone_size: many; cdr3_aa: CSARLADTDTQYF; cdr3_nt: TGCAGTGCCCGACTAGCGGATACAGATACGCAGTATTTT
v_call: TRBV9; d_call: NA; j_call: TRBJ2-5; clone_size: NA; cdr3_aa: CASSKRQQETQYF; cdr3_nt: TGTGCCAGCAGCAAAAGGCAGCAAGAGACCCAGTACTTC
v_call: TRBV7-2; d_call: TRBD2; j_call: TRBJ2-7; clone_size: many; cdr3_aa: CASSLVTSGGIDEQYF; cdr3_nt: TGTGCCAGCAGCTTAGTTACTAGCGGGGGGATCGACGAGCAGTACTTC
v_call: TRBV12-3/TRBV12-4; d_call: NA; j_call: TRBJ2-2; clone_size: few; cdr3_aa: CASSLALGVGELFF; cdr3_nt: TGTGCCAGCAGTTTAGCGCTTGGGGTCGGGGAGCTGTTTTTT
v_call: TRBV7-9; d_call: NA; j_call: TRBJ1-2; clone_size: few; cdr3_aa: CASSSTDSFEVGYTF; cdr3_nt: TGTGCCAGCAGCAGCACGGACTCGTTTGAGGTCGGCTACACCTTC
v_call: TRBV4-1; d_call: NA; j_call: TRBJ2-3; clone_size: many; cdr3_aa: CASSQLSDTQYF; cdr3_nt: TGCGCCAGCAGCCAGTTATCAGATACGCAGTATTTT
v_call: TRBV5-3; d_call: NA; j_call: TRBJ1-4; clone_size: NA; cdr3_aa: CASNLALLGPTTPNEKLFF; cdr3_nt: TGTGCCAGCAACTTGGCATTGTTGGGACCCACTACCCCTAATGAAAAACTGTTTTTT
v_call: TRBV4-2; d_call: NA; j_call: TRBJ2-7; clone_size: NA; cdr3_aa: CASRQTPDVSYEQYF; cdr3_nt: TGTGCCAGCAGGCAAACCCCCGACGTGTCCTACGAGCAGTACTTC
v_call: TRBV6-5; d_call: TRBD2; j_call: TRBJ2-7; clone_size: few; cdr3_aa: CASSSWGGRDEQYF; cdr3_nt: TGTGCCAGCAGTTCTTGGGGCGGGAGAGACGAGCAGTACTTC
v_call: TRBV6-1; d_call: NA; j_call: TRBJ2-5; clone_size: NA; cdr3_aa: CASSEMRDSQETQYF; cdr3_nt: TGTGCCAGCAGTGAAATGCGGGACAGCCAAGAGACCCAGTACTTC
v_call: TRBV12-3/TRBV12-4; d_call: TRBD1; j_call: TRBJ1-5; clone_size: many; cdr3_aa: CASSLGDSRQPQHF; cdr3_nt: TGTGCCAGCAGTTTGGGGGACAGCCGCCAGCCCCAGCATTTT
v_call: TRBV19; d_call: NA; j_call: TRBJ2-7; clone_size: few; cdr3_aa: CASSWVGGAYEQYF; cdr3_nt: TGTGCCAGTAGTTGGGTCGGGGGAGCCTACGAGCAGTACTTC
v_call: TRBV5-1; d_call: TRBD1; j_call: TRBJ1-1; clone_size: many; cdr3_aa: CASSWIQGQNTEAFF; cdr3_nt: TGCGCCAGCAGCTGGATACAGGGGCAGAACACTGAAGCTTTCTTT
v_call: TRBV5-1; d_call: TRBD2; j_call: TRBJ2-5; clone_size: many; cdr3_aa: CASSLLAEHGGRETQYF; cdr3_nt: TGCGCCAGCAGCTTACTAGCGGAGCACGGGGGCCGGGAGACCCAGTACTTC
v_call: TRBV7-2; d_call: NA; j_call: TRBJ2-1; clone_size: few; cdr3_aa: CASSPGPPEQFF; cdr3_nt: TGTGCCAGCAGCCCGGGACCCCCAGAGCAGTTCTTC
v_call: TRBV12-3/TRBV12-4; d_call: NA; j_call: TRBJ2-1; clone_size: many; cdr3_aa: CASSLRQYNEQFF; cdr3_nt: TGTGCCAGCAGTTTACGACAGTACAATGAGCAGTTCTTC
v_call: TRBV30; d_call: NA; j_call: TRBJ2-2; clone_size: NA; cdr3_aa: CAWSVTPANRELFF; cdr3_nt: TGTGCCTGGAGTGTAACTCCAGCGAACCGGGAGCTGTTTTTT
v_call: TRBV4-1; d_call: NA; j_call: TRBJ2-1; clone_size: few; cdr3_aa: CASRGVAYNEQFF; cdr3_nt: TGCGCCAGCAGAGGGGTCGCATACAATGAGCAGTTCTTC
v_call: TRBV13; d_call: TRBD1; j_call: TRBJ1-4; clone_size: few; cdr3_aa: CASSSGGSEKLFF; cdr3_nt: TGTGCCAGCAGCTCAGGGGGGTCTGAAAAACTGTTTTTT
v_call: TRBV29-1; d_call: TRBD2; j_call: TRBJ2-3; clone_size: many; cdr3_aa: CSVEYWGAGATDTQYF; cdr3_nt: TGCAGCGTTGAATATTGGGGAGCGGGGGCCACAGATACGCAGTATTTT
v_call: TRBV2; d_call: TRBD1; j_call: TRBJ2-2; clone_size: NA; cdr3_aa: CASSASTGGADTGELFF; cdr3_nt: TGTGCCAGCAGTGCTTCCACAGGGGGCGCGGACACCGGGGAGCTGTTTTTT
v_call: TRBV7-9; d_call: TRBD1; j_call: TRBJ1-2; clone_size: NA; cdr3_aa: CASSLPGQSISGYTF; cdr3_nt: TGTGCCAGCAGCTTACCGGGACAGTCTATTAGCGGCTACACCTTC
v_call: TRBV7-9; d_call: NA; j_call: TRBJ2-1; clone_size: few; cdr3_aa: CASSWGFDEQFF; cdr3_nt: TGTGCCAGCAGCTGGGGGTTCGATGAGCAGTTCTTC
v_call: TRBV14; d_call: TRBD1; j_call: TRBJ2-3; clone_size: many; cdr3_aa: CASSQAWTGGTDTQYF; cdr3_nt: TGTGCCAGCAGCCAAGCATGGACAGGGGGGACAGATACGCAGTATTTT
v_call: TRBV3-2; d_call: NA; j_call: TRBJ1-5; clone_size: NA; cdr3_aa: CASRLRDSNQPQHF; cdr3_nt: TGTGCCAGCAGATTGAGAGATAGCAATCAGCCCCAGCATTTT
v_call: TRBV27; d_call: NA; j_call: TRBJ2-7; clone_size: NA; cdr3_aa: CASSLKQSYEQYF; cdr3_nt: TGTGCCAGCAGTTTAAAACAGTCCTACGAGCAGTACTTC
v_call: TRBV12-3/TRBV12-4; d_call: NA; j_call: TRBJ2-5; clone_size: few; cdr3_aa: CASSFGIQETQYF; cdr3_nt: TGTGCCAGCAGTTTTGGGATCCAAGAGACCCAGTACTTC
v_call: TRBV5-1; d_call: NA; j_call: TRBJ2-7; clone_size: NA; cdr3_aa: CASRGEGDEQYF; cdr3_nt: TGCGCCAGCAGAGGTGAGGGGGACGAGCAGTACTTC
v_call: TRBV7-2; d_call: NA; j_call: TRBJ2-7; clone_size: NA; cdr3_aa: CASKGVGNYEQYF; cdr3_nt: TGTGCCAGCAAGGGGGTGGGGAATTACGAGCAGTACTTC
v_call: TRBV28; d_call: NA; j_call: TRBJ1-3; clone_size: few; cdr3_aa: CASSLYRELSGNTIYF; cdr3_nt: TGTGCCAGCAGTTTATACAGGGAACTCTCTGGAAACACCATATATTTT
v_call: TRBV4-3; d_call: TRBD2; j_call: TRBJ2-6; clone_size: few; cdr3_aa: CASSQESGADSWASGANVLTF; cdr3_nt: TGCGCCAGCAGCCAAGAAAGCGGGGCAGACAGTTGGGCGTCTGGGGCCAACGTCCTGACTTTC
v_call: TRBV12-3/TRBV12-4; d_call: NA; j_call: TRBJ2-6; clone_size: many; cdr3_aa: CASSFGSTSRGANVLTF; cdr3_nt: TGTGCCAGCAGTTTCGGCTCCACCAGTAGGGGGGCCAACGTCCTGACTTTC
v_call: TRBV27; d_call: NA; j_call: TRBJ1-6; clone_size: NA; cdr3_aa: CASTETGYNSPLPF; cdr3_nt: TGTGCCAGCACCGAGACAGGATATAATTCCCCCCTCCCCTTT
v_call: TRBV6-2/TRBV6-3; d_call: NA; j_call: TRBJ2-5; clone_size: NA; cdr3_aa: CASSYPETTGGETQHF; cdr3_nt: TGTGCCAGCAGTTACCCTGAGACGACAGGAGGGGAGACCCAGCACTTC
v_call: TRBV15; d_call: TRBD1; j_call: TRBJ1-5; clone_size: NA; cdr3_aa: CATSLDRGEGQPQHF; cdr3_nt: TGTGCCACCAGCTTGGACAGGGGAGAGGGTCAGCCCCAGCATTTT
v_call: TRBV7-2; d_call: TRBD2; j_call: TRBJ2-5; clone_size: NA; cdr3_aa: CASSRTSGDLRETQYF; cdr3_nt: TGTGCCAGCAGCCGGACTAGCGGGGACCTTCGGGAGACCCAGTACTTC
v_call: TRBV2; d_call: NA; j_call: TRBJ2-2; clone_size: few; cdr3_aa: CASMVRGGGPDTGELFF; cdr3_nt: TGTGCCAGCATGGTCAGGGGAGGTGGACCCGACACCGGGGAGCTGTTTTTT